This T cell receptor beta chain was recorded in a study of early T cells in non-severe SARS-CoV-2 infection. Looking at the study overall: Bulk RNA from unsorted whole blood was sequenced; chains were unpaired. General study points: Database matching using VDJdb favored anti-spike CD8 responses, with private and CD4 specificities left missing.

Individual cDNA molecules received unique molecular identifiers during library preparation. Each CDR3 protein gets one entry after TCRdb re-called the 5' RACE reads with MiXCR. Of about 69,000 distinct CDR3 sequences listed, roughly 10% are singletons. V lost 5 bases and J 5 bases, leaving 11 bases between the germline ends. CDR1 is SGHAT and CDR2 is FQNNGV in the germline V gene. The CDR3 consists of 13 residues. This clonotype was recorded at least ten times. Its antigen is unknown. The receptor was derived from an adult who was a healthcare worker with PCR-confirmed SARS-CoV-2 infection or an uninfected control (not recorded which). The sample was whole blood. The J gene is TRBJ2-3, the V gene TRBV11-2; no clear D gene. CDR3 amino acids: CASSPAGQDTQYF. The CDR3 coding sequence is TGTGCCAGCAGCCCGGCCGGCCAAGATACGCAGTATTTT.